Listed below are T cell receptor beta chains from one sample, sequenced in a study of cytomegalovirus exposure and HLA in healthy donors. The table came from immunoSEQ multiplex PCR; TCRdb's copy has only in-frame clones and leaves some out. The data show about 140,000 clones, 55% to 80% seen once. The sample consisted of PBMCs. These receptors originate from a woman aged 40-49 years in good health and CMV-seronegative. CDR3s include the opening cysteine and the closing phenylalanine or tryptophan. D genes are given only for firm matches. Not all rows give a size; the values are once, few, many and, for expanded clones, a class.

TRBJ1-6 | TRBV28 | - | - | 17 | CASSSYTGFPYNSPLHF | TGTGCCAGCAGTTCCTATACAGGGTTCCCCTATAATTCACCCCTCCACTTT
TRBJ2-3 | TRBV6-5 | TRBD2 | few | 14 | CASRIAGSTDTQYF | TGTGCCAGCAGAATAGCGGGGAGCACAGATACGCAGTATTTT
TRBJ1-1 | TRBV5-1 | TRBD1 | - | 15 | CASSLEGQGASEAFF | TGCGCCAGCAGCTTGGAGGGACAGGGGGCGAGTGAAGCTTTCTTT
TRBJ1-1 | TRBV7-9 | - | - | 16 | CASSSEFGAENTEAFF | TGTGCCAGCAGCTCAGAGTTTGGGGCGGAGAACACTGAAGCTTTCTTT
TRBJ2-2 | TRBV5-1 | TRBD2 | - | 16 | CASSATSGPNTGELFF | TGCGCCAGCAGCGCTACTAGCGGTCCTAACACCGGGGAGCTGTTTTTT
TRBJ1-2 | TRBV15 | - | once | 15 | CATSRDRLVNYGYTF | TGTGCCACCAGCAGAGATCGGTTGGTTAACTATGGCTACACCTTC
TRBJ2-5 | TRBV5-1 | TRBD2 | - | 15 | CASSLGTSGGETQYF | TGCGCCAGCAGCTTGGGGACTAGCGGGGGTGAGACCCAGTACTTC
TRBJ2-6 | TRBV2 | - | - | 14 | CASRDSSGANVLTF | TGTGCCAGCAGGGACAGTTCTGGGGCCAACGTCCTGACTTTC
TRBJ1-2 | TRBV11-1 | - | - | 13 | CASSYGQNYGYTF | TGTGCCAGCAGCTACGGACAGAACTATGGCTACACCTTC
TRBJ1-6 | TRBV5-1 | - | - | 15 | CASSSDGGNNSPLHF | TGCGCCAGCAGCTCCGATGGGGGGAATAATTCACCCCTCCACTTT
TRBJ1-1 | TRBV10-2 | TRBD1 | - | 12 | CASSQGDTEAFF | TGCGCCAGCAGTCAGGGGGACACTGAAGCTTTCTTT
TRBJ1-1 | TRBV11-3 | - | - | 12 | CASSGRGTEAFF | TGTGCCAGCAGCGGCAGGGGCACTGAAGCTTTCTTT
TRBJ2-5 | TRBV29-1 | - | - | 13 | CSVDDMAGETQYF | TGCAGCGTTGATGATATGGCGGGGGAGACCCAGTACTTC
TRBJ2-1 | TRBV13 | TRBD2 | few | 13 | CASTSGGYNEQFF | TGTGCCAGCACCTCGGGAGGGTACAATGAGCAGTTCTTC
TRBJ1-2 | TRBV4-1 | - | - | 15 | CASSQDREGNYGYTF | TGCGCCAGCAGCCAAGACAGGGAGGGCAACTATGGCTACACCTTC
TRBJ1-5 | TRBV28 | - | few | 15 | CASSGAGGSNQPQHF | TGTGCCAGCAGTGGGGCCGGGGGTAGCAATCAGCCCCAGCATTTT
TRBJ1-5 | TRBV7-9 | TRBD1 | few | 19 | CASSLAHDLQGASDQPQHF | TGTGCCAGCAGCTTAGCGCATGACTTACAGGGGGCATCGGATCAGCCCCAGCATTTT
TRBJ2-1 | TRBV11-2 | - | once | 17 | CASSLMGGPGSYNEQFF | TGTGCCAGCAGCTTAATGGGGGGGCCGGGCTCCTACAATGAGCAGTTCTTC
TRBJ2-7 | TRBV4-2 | - | - | 15 | CASSQGTQLYYEQYF | TGTGCCAGCAGCCAAGGAACACAGCTGTACTACGAGCAGTACTTC
TRBJ2-2 | TRBV4-2 | TRBD2 | - | 18 | CASSQRASGGVSSGELFF | TGTGCCAGCAGCCAACGTGCCAGCGGGGGGGTCTCGTCCGGGGAGCTGTTTTTT
TRBJ1-3 | TRBV7-9 | - | few | 15 | CASSLVPGTGNTIYF | TGTGCCAGCAGCTTAGTTCCAGGGACTGGAAACACCATATATTTT
TRBJ2-5 | TRBV5-1 | - | - | 15 | CASSLASQNQETQYF | TGCGCCAGCAGCTTGGCGTCACAGAACCAAGAGACCCAGTACTTC
TRBJ2-7 | TRBV5-6 | TRBD2 | - | 16 | CASSLALAGASYEQYF | TGTGCCAGCAGCTTGGCCCTAGCGGGGGCGTCCTACGAGCAGTACTTC
TRBJ2-3 | TRBV5-5 | TRBD1 | - | 13 | CASSVTGYDTQYF | TGTGCCAGCAGCGTGACAGGGTACGATACGCAGTATTTT
TRBJ1-1 | TRBV21-1 | - | - | 13 | CASSRNHRGGAFF | TGTGCCAGCAGCCGAAACCACAGGGGTGGAGCTTTCTTT
TRBJ1-6 | TRBV7-6 | - | once | 13 | CASSTTGQGPLHF | TGTGCCAGCAGTACGACAGGCCAGGGGCCCCTCCACTTT
TRBJ1-1 | TRBV9 | - | - | 13 | CASSVGGSTEAFF | TGTGCCAGCAGCGTAGGAGGGTCCACTGAAGCTTTCTTT
TRBJ2-3 | TRBV27 | - | once | 16 | CASSNTGRKMTDTQYF | TGTGCCAGCAGTAACACAGGGAGAAAAATGACAGATACGCAGTATTTT
TRBJ1-1 | TRBV7-6 | - | once | 14 | CASSLTEMNTEAFF | TGTGCCAGCAGCCTAACCGAGATGAACACTGAAGCTTTCTTT